The rows below give T cell receptor beta chains drawn from one sample of a study of cytomegalovirus exposure and HLA in healthy donors. The repertoire was sequenced with immunoSEQ multiplex PCR; TCRdb's copy has only in-frame clones and lacks some. The sample has roughly 73,000 clones; roughly 94% are singletons. The sample consisted of PBMCs. These receptor sequences come from a man younger than 35 in good health and CMV-seropositive. CDR3s include the opening cysteine and the closing phenylalanine or tryptophan. The order of the fields is D gene, J gene, V gene, clone size, CDR3 protein, CDR3 DNA. A D gene is named only where the DNA matches it firmly. Size is stated for part of the rows, as once, few or many counts, or as a class when the clone is expanded.

TRBD1 | TRBJ1-4 | TRBV6-1 | NA | CASSARQGGVEKLFF | TGTGCCAGCAGTGCCCGACAGGGGGGAGTTGAAAAACTGTTTTTT
NA | TRBJ2-5 | TRBV28 | NA | CASSLQDPGRGNQETQYF | TGTGCCAGCAGTTTGCAGGACCCGGGCCGAGGGAACCAAGAGACCCAGTACTTC
NA | TRBJ2-1 | TRBV19 | once | CASSDSKHNEQFF | TGTGCCAGTAGTGATAGTAAGCACAATGAGCAGTTCTTC
NA | TRBJ2-1 | TRBV9 | NA | CASSVDRTPSYNEQFF | TGTGCCAGCAGCGTAGACCGAACTCCCTCCTACAATGAGCAGTTCTTC
NA | TRBJ2-7 | TRBV4-2 | NA | CASSQDLGLGISYEQYF | TGTGCCAGCAGCCAAGATCTTGGACTGGGGATATCCTACGAGCAGTACTTC
TRBD1 | TRBJ2-1 | TRBV28 | NA | CASSLKGQGYNEQFF | TGTGCCAGCAGTTTAAAGGGACAGGGCTACAATGAGCAGTTCTTC
NA | TRBJ1-1 | TRBV28 | NA | CASRLGSYEAFF | TGTGCCAGCAGGTTGGGGAGTTATGAAGCTTTCTTT
NA | TRBJ2-7 | TRBV2 | few | CASSGQPGNYEQYF | TGTGCCAGCAGTGGCCAGCCAGGTAACTACGAGCAGTACTTC
NA | TRBJ2-1 | TRBV18 | NA | CASSPDSNEQFF | TGTGCCAGCTCACCGGACAGCAATGAGCAGTTCTTC
TRBD1 | TRBJ2-3 | TRBV11-3 | NA | CASSGDRGPNTQYF | TGTGCCAGCAGTGGGGACAGGGGGCCTAATACGCAGTATTTT
TRBD1 | TRBJ2-7 | TRBV4-1 | NA | CASSQDPGGYYEQYF | TGCGCCAGCAGCCAAGACCCAGGGGGCTACTACGAGCAGTACTTC
NA | TRBJ2-7 | TRBV9 | NA | CASSVDPGHFSYEQYF | TGTGCCAGCAGCGTAGATCCGGGACACTTCTCCTACGAGCAGTACTTC
NA | TRBJ2-7 | TRBV28 | NA | CASSFSVSGGASQYF | TGTGCCAGCAGTTTTTCTGTTTCGGGCGGGGCATCTCAGTACTTC
NA | TRBJ1-1 | TRBV9 | NA | CASSGVGDSAFF | TGTGCCAGCAGCGGCGTAGGGGATTCCGCTTTCTTT
TRBD1 | TRBJ1-1 | TRBV10-2 | NA | CASGQGENTEAFF | TGCGCCAGCGGCCAGGGGGAGAACACTGAAGCTTTCTTT
NA | TRBJ1-1 | TRBV6-5 | NA | CASGRNTEAFF | TGTGCCAGCGGGCGGAACACTGAAGCTTTCTTT
TRBD1 | TRBJ1-2 | TRBV28 | NA | CASSLEYRGYGYTF | TGTGCCAGCAGTTTGGAGTACAGGGGCTATGGCTACACCTTC
TRBD2 | TRBJ2-5 | TRBV29-1 | few | CSVVPDGGMETQYF | TGCAGCGTTGTCCCGGACGGGGGGATGGAGACCCAGTACTTC
TRBD1 | TRBJ2-3 | TRBV9 | NA | CASSTGQGTDTQYF | TGTGCCAGCAGCACGGGACAGGGGACAGATACGCAGTATTTT
NA | TRBJ1-2 | TRBV28 | NA | CASSPGGNYGYTF | TGTGCCAGCAGCCCGGGGGGAAACTATGGCTACACCTTC
NA | TRBJ1-3 | TRBV9 | once | CASSAGGSGNTIYF | TGTGCCAGCAGCGCGGGGGGTTCTGGAAACACCATATATTTT
NA | TRBJ2-3 | TRBV11-3 | NA | CASSSSGPSDTQYF | TGTGCCAGCAGCTCCTCGGGCCCTAGCGATACGCAGTATTTT
TRBD1 | TRBJ1-1 | TRBV6-5 | once | CASSHGGQGASEAFF | TGTGCCAGCAGCCACGGGGGACAGGGGGCTTCTGAAGCTTTCTTT
TRBD2 | TRBJ2-5 | TRBV14 | NA | CASSQDTGTSGRAAETQYF | TGTGCCAGCAGCCAAGATACCGGGACTAGCGGGAGGGCCGCAGAGACCCAGTACTTC
NA | TRBJ2-1 | TRBV9 | NA | CASSPTQRLSSYNEQFF | TGTGCCAGCAGCCCCACCCAGCGGCTGAGCTCCTACAATGAGCAGTTCTTC
NA | TRBJ2-1 | TRBV11-3 | NA | CASSEYNEQFF | TGTGCCAGCAGCGAGTACAATGAGCAGTTCTTC
NA | TRBJ2-6 | TRBV5-6 | NA | CASSLESQSRANVLTF | TGTGCCAGTAGTTTGGAATCACAAAGTCGGGCCAACGTCCTGACTTTC
TRBD1 | TRBJ2-3 | TRBV11-2 | NA | CASSLDRGRPDTQYF | TGTGCCAGCAGCCTGGACAGGGGGCGGCCAGATACGCAGTATTTT
NA | TRBJ2-3 | TRBV5-1 | NA | CASTWAGLHTDTQYF | TGCGCCAGCACCTGGGCCGGCCTCCACACAGATACGCAGTATTTT
TRBD2 | TRBJ2-7 | TRBV11-3 | NA | CASSLGSGRSYEQYF | TGTGCCAGCAGCTTGGGGAGCGGGAGAAGCTACGAGCAGTACTTC
TRBD1 | TRBJ2-5 | TRBV6-1 | NA | CASRDRGRGEETQYF | TGTGCCAGCAGGGACAGGGGGCGAGGTGAAGAGACCCAGTACTTC
NA | TRBJ1-1 | TRBV28 | NA | CASTYNRGGTEAFF | TGTGCCAGCACCTACAATCGGGGGGGCACTGAAGCTTTCTTT
TRBD2 | TRBJ2-3 | TRBV10-3 | NA | CAISKSGSRDTQYF | TGTGCCATCAGTAAGAGCGGGAGTCGGGATACGCAGTATTTT
TRBD2 | TRBJ2-1 | TRBV9 | NA | CASSVPFGRGSYNEQFF | TGTGCCAGCAGCGTACCATTTGGGAGGGGTTCCTACAATGAGCAGTTCTTC
TRBD2 | TRBJ2-7 | TRBV4-2 | NA | CASSQVVGGAYEQYF | TGTGCCAGCAGCCAAGTCGTGGGAGGGGCCTACGAGCAGTACTTC
TRBD1 | TRBJ1-3 | TRBV6-1 | NA | CASRDGTAAGNTIYF | TGTGCCAGCAGGGACGGGACAGCTGCCGGGAACACCATATATTTT
TRBD1 | TRBJ2-7 | TRBV28 | NA | CASRGQGEGPYEQYF | TGTGCCAGCAGGGGACAGGGGGAGGGTCCCTACGAGCAGTACTTC
TRBD2 | TRBJ2-1 | TRBV27 | once | CASSLLLRSGTSSYNEQFF | TGTGCCAGCAGTTTACTCCTCCGTAGCGGGACAAGCTCCTACAATGAGCAGTTCTTC
NA | TRBJ2-3 | TRBV13 | NA | CASSLNIGGVRNTQYF | TGTGCCAGCAGCTTAAATATAGGCGGAGTGCGGAATACGCAGTATTTT
TRBD1 | TRBJ2-6 | TRBV9 | NA | CASSKRDSDSSGANVLTF | TGTGCCAGCAGCAAAAGGGACAGTGACTCCTCTGGGGCCAACGTCCTGACTTTC
NA | TRBJ2-3 | TRBV6-1 | few | CASSELGGAVAYTQYF | TGTGCCAGCAGTGAATTGGGGGGAGCGGTCGCATATACGCAGTATTTT
NA | TRBJ2-4 | TRBV29-1 | NA | CSSLGPLGNIQYF | TGCAGCTCCCTTGGGCCTCTCGGAAACATTCAGTACTTC
TRBD2 | TRBJ2-1 | TRBV5-1 | NA | CASSQRTSGSGNNEQFF | TGCGCCAGCAGCCAGAGGACTAGCGGGAGCGGTAACAATGAGCAGTTCTTC
NA | TRBJ2-1 | TRBV29-1 | NA | CSVRPTTYSRNEQFF | TGCAGCGTTAGACCCACCACGTACAGTAGGAATGAGCAGTTCTTC
TRBD2 | TRBJ2-2 | TRBV6-4 | NA | CASSAGLADNTGELFF | TGTGCCAGCAGTGCGGGACTAGCGGATAACACCGGGGAGCTGTTTTTT
TRBD2 | TRBJ2-3 | TRBV6-6 | NA | CASSNGAGVTQYF | TGTGCCAGCAGCAATGGGGCGGGGGTTACGCAGTATTTT